A selection of T cell receptor beta chains follows, all from one sample in a study of T cell repertoires in cytomegalovirus infection. One entry per CDR3 protein results from TCRdb running MiXCR on the reads. The top ten clones hold 25% of a sample with roughly 150,000 distinct CDR3 sequences, about 20% of them seen once. These receptors are not linked to any known antigen. The sample was CD8+ T cells from cultured PBMCs, taken from culture after CMV antigen stimulation. The receptors originated from a human donor in good health (CMV status not recorded). Some clones in this sample may be carry-over from other donors' samples. The CDR3 runs from the conserved cysteine through the conserved F or W. D genes are given only for firm matches. Rows give clone size only sometimes, using once, few, many, or a class for an expanded clone.

v_gene,d_gene,abundance,j_gene,CDR3nt,CDR3aa
TRBV4-2,TRBD1,few,TRBJ2-7,TGTGCCAGCAGCCAACGGACAGGGGGCAGCGAGCAGTACTTC,CASSQRTGGSEQYF
TRBV14,TRBD1,NA,TRBJ1-4,TGTGCCAGCAGCCTGACAGGGTTCGGCGAGCTGTTTTTT,CASSLTGFGELFF
TRBV27,NA,few,TRBJ1-5,TGTGCCAGCAGTTTGGGTACAGGAGGAGGTCAGCCCCAGCATTTT,CASSLGTGGGQPQHF
TRBV7-9,NA,few,TRBJ1-1,TGTGCCAGCAGCCACCCTTCCATGGGCACTGAAGCTTTCTTT,CASSHPSMGTEAFF
TRBV6-2/TRBV6-3,TRBD1,few,TRBJ2-7,TGTGCCAGCAGTAACCCTAGGACAGGTCTCCACGAGCAGTACTTC,CASSNPRTGLHEQYF
TRBV7-6,NA,NA,TRBJ1-2,TGTGCCAGCAGCCGGGGACGGGGGACTGAGCCATATGGCTACACCTTC,CASSRGRGTEPYGYTF
TRBV4-1,TRBD2,few,TRBJ2-3,TGCGCCAGCAGCCAAGGACTAGCTAGCACAGATACGCAGTATTTT,CASSQGLASTDTQYF
TRBV6-6,TRBD1,few,TRBJ1-2,TGTGCCAGCAGCCCGGGACAGATTAACTATGGCTACACCTTC,CASSPGQINYGYTF
TRBV27,TRBD1,few,TRBJ1-1,TGTGCCAGCAGTTATAAGGGACAGGGGGCAGGCACTGAAGCTTTCTTT,CASSYKGQGAGTEAFF
TRBV6-1,NA,NA,TRBJ2-1,TGTGCCAGCAGTGAAGTTCCCCCCAGCCCGATATCCTACAATGAGCAGTTCTTC,CASSEVPPSPISYNEQFF
TRBV6-2/TRBV6-3,NA,few,TRBJ1-1,TGTGCCAGCAGTTATAAGTGGCCGATGAACACTGAAGCTTTCTTT,CASSYKWPMNTEAFF
TRBV4-1,TRBD1,NA,TRBJ1-2,TGCGCCAGCAGCCGGGGTACAGGGGAATATAACTATGGCTACACCTTC,CASSRGTGEYNYGYTF
TRBV4-3,NA,NA,TRBJ2-3,TGCGCCAGCAGCCAACCTACTAGTTGTAGAGATACGCAGTATTTT,CASSQPTSCRDTQYF
TRBV7-6,NA,NA,TRBJ1-2,TGTGCCAGCAGCCCTGGGCGGGGGGCTTACTATGGCTACACCTTC,CASSPGRGAYYGYTF
TRBV7-8,NA,NA,TRBJ1-5,TGTGCCAGCAGTAGAGGGTCGGGGTACCAGCCCCAGCATTTT,CASSRGSGYQPQHF
TRBV12-3/TRBV12-4,NA,NA,TRBJ2-1,TGTGCCAGCAGTTTGGGGGGGGCCCCCTACAATGAGCAGTTCTTC,CASSLGGAPYNEQFF
TRBV4-1,TRBD1,NA,TRBJ2-7,TGCGCCAGCAGCCATACAGGGGAAATTACCTACGAGCAGTACTTC,CASSHTGEITYEQYF
TRBV20-1,TRBD1,NA,TRBJ1-2,TGCAGTGCAAGGACAGGTCATAACTATGGCTACACCTTC,CSARTGHNYGYTF
TRBV6-1,NA,NA,TRBJ1-4,TGTGCCAGCAGTGCCGAACCCCGGGCAACTAATGAAAAACTGTTTTTT,CASSAEPRATNEKLFF
TRBV11-1,NA,NA,TRBJ2-5,TGTGCCAGCAGCCCGAGGGACTCTACCCAGTACTTC,CASSPRDSTQYF
TRBV7-6,NA,few,TRBJ1-1,TGTGCCAGCAGCTTAGAGGAGAAAATGGAAGCTTTCTTT,CASSLEEKMEAFF
TRBV6-2/TRBV6-3,NA,NA,TRBJ2-5,TGTGCCAGCAGTCCTCCGGGACATCCTCGAGAGACCCAGTACTTC,CASSPPGHPRETQYF
TRBV4-2,TRBD2,few,TRBJ2-1,TGTGCCAGCAGCCAAGAAGGGACGGGGGGGCCCCTCAATGAGCAGTTCTTC,CASSQEGTGGPLNEQFF
TRBV7-6,NA,NA,TRBJ1-3,TGTGCCAGCAGAAGGGCAGCGGGGCCTGGAAACACCATATATTTT,CASRRAAGPGNTIYF
TRBV6-6,TRBD2,few,TRBJ2-5,TGTGCCAGCAGTTACCCTAGCGGGGGGGCTATGGAGACCCAGTACTTC,CASSYPSGGAMETQYF
TRBV28,NA,few,TRBJ2-7,TGTGCCAGCAGTTTATTTGCCGTGGGTTACGAGCAGTACTTC,CASSLFAVGYEQYF
TRBV7-4,TRBD1,NA,TRBJ1-2,TGTGCCAGCAGCTTAGATGGCCGTTGGACAGGGTCGGACTATGGCTACACCTTC,CASSLDGRWTGSDYGYTF
TRBV6-1,NA,NA,TRBJ2-7,TGTGCCAGCAGTACGAGGGGGGTACTGATGGGCGAGCAGTACTTC,CASSTRGVLMGEQYF
TRBV10-3,NA,few,TRBJ2-5,TGTGCCATCAGTCCACAGGGCGGAGGAGAGACCCAGTACTTC,CAISPQGGGETQYF